The rows below give T cell receptor beta chains drawn from one sample of a study of tumor-infiltrating lymphocytes in primary liver carcinoma. TCRdb re-called the multiplex PCR reads through MiXCR, storing one row per CDR3 protein. This table holds under 110,000 distinct CDR3 sequences, 55% to 80% found once. The sequencing input was liver tumor tissue from sampling region 2. All receptors come from an older woman with primary liver carcinoma and hepatitis B virus infection. Both conserved end residues are part of each CDR3. Each record gives: J gene, D gene, clone size, V gene, CDR3 protein, CDR3 DNA. D genes are given only for firm matches. For some rows the clone size is stated as once, few or many, or as a class when expanded; others skip it.

TRBJ2-3 . few TRBV28 CAGSSPGAPDTDTQYF TGTGCCGGCAGTTCCCCTGGGGCCCCGGACACAGATACGCAGTATTTT
TRBJ2-5 TRBD1 . TRBV10-3 CATEKTGDGETQCF TGTGCCACGGAGAAGACAGGGGATGGGGAGACCCAATGCTTC
TRBJ2-1 . . TRBV11-2 CASSWAGVFNNEQFF TGTGCCAGCAGCTGGGCTGGCGTGTTTAACAATGAGCAATTCTTC
TRBJ2-3 TRBD1 once TRBV11-2 CASRDRADMQYF TGTGCCAGTAGGGACAGAGCGGATATGCAGTATTTT
TRBJ2-1 TRBD2 . TRBV11-3 CASSAASGAQYNELFF TGTGCCAGCAGCGCGGCTAGCGGAGCCCAATACAATGAGCTATTCTTC
TRBJ2-1 TRBD2 . TRBV5-1 CASSKRLAGDYNEQFF TGCGCCAGCAGCAAGAGACTAGCGGGAGACTACAATGAGCAGTTCTTC
TRBJ1-2 . . TRBV11-2 CASSSSGAASNYGYTF TGTGCCAGCAGCTCCTCAGGAGCAGCCAGCAACTATGGCTACACCTTC
TRBJ2-7 TRBD2 many TRBV6-5 CASGRGMGSYEQYF TGTGCCAGCGGGCGGGGGATGGGGTCCTACGAGCAGTACTTC
TRBJ2-3 . . TRBV6-2/TRBV6-3 CASSYSFTRTDTQYF TGTGCCAGCAGTTACTCGTTCACTCGAACAGATACACAGTATTTT
TRBJ1-1 . . TRBV29-1 CSALSTEAFF TGCAGCGCTTTGAGTACTGAAGCTTTCTTT
TRBJ1-1 . . TRBV20-1 CSARDHTTDAGNWGEAFF TGCAGTGCTAGAGACCACACGACAGACGCTGGTAACTGGGGGGAAGCTTTCTTT
TRBJ2-1 TRBD1 . TRBV5-6 CANSPDRIPYNEQFF TGTGCCAACAGCCCGGACAGGATCCCATACAATGAGCAGTTCTTC
TRBJ2-7 . . TRBV6-1 CASSVRDFYYEQYF TGTGCCAGCAGCGTCAGGGACTTCTACTATGAGCAGTACTTC
TRBJ2-1 . . TRBV7-8 CDSSLRTEFNEQFF TGTGACAGCAGCCTACGGACGGAGTTCAATGAACAGTTCTTC
TRBJ1-3 . . TRBV4-2 CASNQGGQSGNTIYF TGTGCCAGCAACCAAGGGGGGCAGTCTGGAAACACCATATATTTT
TRBJ2-7 TRBD2 . TRBV12-3/TRBV12-4 CASRIAGGSDEQYF TGTGCCAGCAGGATAGCGGGAGGGAGTGACGAGCAGTACTTC
TRBJ1-1 . . TRBV4-2 CANSQTDMGLADTEAFF TGTGCCAACAGCCAGACGGACATGGGGCTTGCTGACACTGAAGCTTTCTTT
TRBJ1-2 . . TRBV5-1 CASSLVGGDPIYIF TGCGCCAGCAGCTTGGTAGGGGGGGACCCCATCTACATCTTC
TRBJ1-2 . many TRBV28 CASRTRNYGYTF TGTGCCAGCAGGACGCGAAACTATGGCTACACCTTC
TRBJ2-5 . . TRBV18 CASSPPHSAQETQYF TGTGCCAGCTCACCACCTCATAGCGCCCAAGAGACCCAGTACTTC
TRBJ2-7 . . TRBV28 CASTVKGAGCEQYF TGTGCCAGCACGGTGAAGGGGGCGGGGTGCGAGCAGTACTTC
TRBJ2-1 . . TRBV6-5 CASSAQKSSGRGINEQFF TGTGCCAGCAGTGCCCAGAAGAGTTCGGGACGGGGCATAAATGAGCAGTTCTTC
TRBJ2-7 . . TRBV6-1 CASSEIGTANEQYF TGTGCCAGCAGTGAGATCGGCACAGCCAATGAGCAGTACTTC
TRBJ2-3 TRBD2 . TRBV28 CASSSPGGGSTDTQYF TGTGCCAGCAGTTCCCCCGGGGGGGGGAGCACAGATACGCAGTATTTT
TRBJ2-6 . few TRBV29-1 CSVDAGSEANVLTF TGCAGCGTTGATGCCGGCTCTGAAGCCAACGTCCTGACTTTC
TRBJ1-4 . . TRBV10-3 CAISERGSNEKLFF TGTGCCATCAGTGAGCGGGGAAGTAATGAAAAGCTGTTTTTT
TRBJ2-2 . many TRBV5-1 CASSLAGGTWTGELFF TGCGCCAGCAGCTTGGCCGGCGGGACATGGACCGGGGAGCTGTTTTTT
TRBJ2-7 . many TRBV6-1 CASSETGRNEQYF TGTGCCAGCAGTGAGACAGGGAGGAACGAGCAGTACTTC
TRBJ2-1 . few TRBV2 CASSESSISYNEQFF TGTGCCAGCAGTGAATCCAGCATCTCCTACAATGAGCAGTTCTTC
TRBJ2-3 . . TRBV4-2 CVSSQEGGNTDTQYF TGTGTCAGCAGCCAAGAAGGCGGAAACACGGATACGCAGTATTTT
TRBJ2-2 TRBD1 . TRBV11-3 CASSLAGGTVKLFF TGTGCGAGCAGCTTAGCAGGGGGCACCGTGAAGCTGTTTTTT
TRBJ2-3 TRBD2 few TRBV28 CASSFPGSGSVDTQYF TGTGCCAGCAGTTTTCCTGGTAGCGGGAGTGTAGATACGCAGTATTTT
TRBJ2-1 . once TRBV29-1 CSVEPPPALEHFF TGCAGCGTTGAACCTCCACCTGCACTTGAGCATTTCTTC
TRBJ2-3 . . TRBV12-3/TRBV12-4 CASSLEENTQYF TGTGCCAGTAGTTTGGAGGAAAATACGCAGTATTTT
TRBJ2-4 . many TRBV28 CASIGGLAKNIQYF TGTGCCAGCATCGGGGGGCTAGCCAAAAACATTCAGTACTTC
TRBJ2-3 . once TRBV11-2 CASSPGLTGPDTQCF TGTGCTAGCAGCCCTGGACTAACGGGCCCAGATACGCAGTGTTTT
TRBJ2-1 . many TRBV12-3/TRBV12-4 CASSTGQYNEQFF TGTGCCAGCAGTACCGGACAGTACAATGAGCAGTTCTTC
TRBJ2-3 . many TRBV28 CASSSPTEGDTQYF TGTGCCAGCAGTTCACCCACCGAGGGAGATACGCAGTATTTT
TRBJ2-7 TRBD2 . TRBV11-2 CASSYGGRTMGSVQYF TGTGCCAGCAGCTACGGCGGGAGGACCATGGGAAGCGTGCAGTACTTC
TRBJ2-7 . . TRBV12-3/TRBV12-4 CASTGDAGSYELYF TGTGCCAGCACCGGCGATGCCGGCTCCTACGAGCTGTACTTC
TRBJ2-1 . once TRBV6-1 CDSSDNPGGTGLRNEQFF TGTGACAGCAGTGACAATCCGGGGGGGACAGGTCTGCGGAATGAGCAGTTCTTC
TRBJ2-2 . once TRBV9 CASSVGWSVWNTGELFF TGTGCCAGCAGCGTAGGATGGTCGGTCTGGAACACCGGGGAGCTGTTTTTT
TRBJ2-6 TRBD1 . TRBV6-2/TRBV6-3 CASSGQGWTNVLTF TGTGCTAGCAGTGGACAGGGTTGGACCAACGTCCTGACTTTC
TRBJ1-5 TRBD1 many TRBV28 CASSLVRGRGSFGNQPQHF TGTGCCAGCAGTTTAGTCAGGGGGCGCGGGTCATTCGGCAATCAGCCCCAGCATTTT
TRBJ1-1 . . TRBV5-1 CASSPSGAWNTEAFF TGCGCCAGCAGCCCCTCGGGGGCTTGGAACACTGAAGCTTTCTTT
TRBJ2-1 . once TRBV5-1 CASSLRSHGSYNERFF TGCGCCAGCAGCCTGCGGAGCCACGGCTCCTACAATGAGCGGTTCTTC
TRBJ2-1 . . TRBV5-6 CASSFTPESSYNEQLF TGTGCCAGCAGCTTCACCCCAGAGAGCTCCTACAATGAGCAGCTCTTC
TRBJ2-5 . . TRBV11-2 CASSTSGGVETQYF TGTGCCAGCAGCACTTCGGGTGGGGTAGAGACCCAGTACTTC